A selection of T cell receptor beta chains follows, all from one sample in a study of blood T cells in healthy people across ages. TCRdb re-analysed the 5' RACE reads in MiXCR, keeping a single row per CDR3 protein. Here the sample spans 1.5 million to 1.9 million distinct CDR3 sequences, roughly 43% being singletons. The sample comprised blood. These receptor sequences come from a woman between 18 and 29 years old in good health. CDR3s include the opening cysteine and the closing phenylalanine or tryptophan. D genes are given only for firm matches. Only part of the rows carry a size: once, few, many, or a class if the clone is expanded.

J | size | D | V | CDR3 | DNA
TRBJ2-3 | . | . | TRBV29-1 | CSVVARRRDTQYF | TGCAGCGTTGTTGCGAGGCGCCGGGATACGCAGTATTTT
TRBJ2-7 | . | TRBD2 | TRBV25-1 | CASASTSGSHEQYF | TGTGCCAGCGCCTCCACTAGCGGGAGCCACGAGCAGTACTTC
TRBJ2-5 | . | . | TRBV4-1 | CASSQDPLRQTRETQYF | TGCGCCAGCAGCCAAGACCCACTCAGACAGACCAGGGAGACCCAGTACTTC
TRBJ2-3 | . | . | TRBV13 | CASSSGRVRGTQYF | TGTGCCAGCAGCTCGGGACGGGTCAGGGGTACGCAGTATTTT
TRBJ2-5 | . | TRBD2 | TRBV3-1 | CASSQDPAGVGETQYF | TGTGCCAGCAGCCAAGATCCCGCGGGAGTAGGTGAGACCCAGTACTTC
TRBJ1-2 | . | . | TRBV27 | CASSTGSAYGYTF | TGTGCCAGCAGTACAGGGAGTGCCTATGGCTACACCTTC
TRBJ2-5 | few | . | TRBV12-3/TRBV12-4 | CASSFDSRETQYF | TGTGCCAGCAGTTTCGACAGTCGTGAGACCCAGTACTTC
TRBJ1-2 | few | . | TRBV27 | CASRPTAGGYTF | TGTGCCAGCAGGCCGACAGCCGGTGGCTACACCTTC
TRBJ1-5 | . | . | TRBV6-2/TRBV6-3 | CASSYRGQLQHF | TGTGCCAGCAGTTACCGGGGGCAGCTCCAGCATTTT
TRBJ2-5 | . | TRBD2 | TRBV5-1 | CASSLEGSGSTYNEQYF | TGCGCCAGCAGCTTGGAGGGTAGCGGGAGTACCTACAATGAGCAGTACTTC
TRBJ2-7 | . | . | TRBV7-6 | CASSLSGYRTYEQYF | TGTGCCAGCAGCTTAAGCGGGTACAGAACCTACGAGCAGTACTTC
TRBJ1-2 | few | . | TRBV12-5 | CASGLAGAYGYTF | TGTGCTAGTGGTTTAGCAGGGGCCTATGGCTACACCTTC
TRBJ1-5 | . | . | TRBV28 | CVSGPAQQHF | TGTGTCAGCGGACCGGCCCAACAGCATTTT
TRBJ1-1 | many | . | TRBV4-1 | CASSQGGGVMNTEAFF | TGCGCCAGCAGCCAAGGTGGAGGGGTCATGAACACTGAAGCTTTCTTT
TRBJ1-2 | . | . | TRBV7-9 | CASSLLLYDSGYTF | TGTGCCAGCAGCTTACTTCTTTACGACTCTGGCTACACCTTC
TRBJ2-7 | few | . | TRBV25-1 | CASSDRLGYEQYF | TGTGCCAGCAGTGATAGGCTTGGATACGAGCAGTACTTC
TRBJ2-1 | once | TRBD2 | TRBV11-2 | CAGSSGLAGGPEQFF | TGTGCCGGCAGCTCTGGACTAGCGGGGGGACCAGAGCAGTTCTTC
TRBJ2-5 | . | . | TRBV7-9 | CASSLATSWETQYF | TGTGCCAGCAGCTTAGCCACTAGCTGGGAGACCCAGTACTTC
TRBJ2-1 | . | . | TRBV24-1 | CATSSGYREQFF | TGTGCCACCAGTTCCGGGTATCGGGAGCAGTTCTTC
TRBJ2-1 | few | TRBD2 | TRBV10-3 | CAISGGARNEQFF | TGTGCCATCAGCGGGGGGGCTCGCAATGAGCAGTTCTTC
TRBJ2-1 | once | . | TRBV4-3 | CASSQRRLAPHNEQFF | TGCGCCAGCAGCCAGAGGAGGCTAGCCCCCCACAATGAGCAGTTCTTC
TRBJ2-3 | . | . | TRBV3-1 | CASSQDTRFTQYF | TGTGCCAGCAGCCAAGATACTCGCTTCACGCAGTATTTT
TRBJ2-2 | . | TRBD2 | TRBV27 | CASSSLGTSGNTGELFF | TGTGCCAGCAGCTCTCTCGGGACTAGCGGGAACACCGGGGAGCTGTTTTTT
TRBJ1-2 | . | . | TRBV7-8 | CASSLLHTTDNYGYTF | TGTGCCAGCAGCCTCCTCCATACGACGGATAACTATGGCTACACCTTC
TRBJ1-5 | . | . | TRBV12-3/TRBV12-4 | CASSWSGLRNQPQHF | TGTGCCAGCAGCTGGTCAGGACTTCGGAATCAGCCCCAGCATTTT
TRBJ2-7 | few | . | TRBV12-3/TRBV12-4 | CASSPTTNYEQYF | TGTGCCAGCAGTCCCACAACAAACTACGAGCAGTACTTC
TRBJ2-4 | few | . | TRBV29-1 | CSVPKQGTKNIQYF | TGCAGCGTACCAAAACAGGGTACCAAAAACATTCAGTACTTC
TRBJ2-2 | . | . | TRBV4-3 | CASSQGGWNTGELFF | TGCGCCAGCAGCCAAGGCGGCTGGAACACCGGGGAGCTGTTTTTT
TRBJ2-2 | . | . | TRBV10-3 | CAISVEGVNTGELFF | TGTGCCATCAGTGTGGAGGGGGTTAACACCGGGGAGCTGTTTTTT
TRBJ1-2 | few | . | TRBV20-1 | CSASIHSRGNYGYTF | TGCAGTGCTAGCATTCACTCACGGGGAAACTATGGCTACACCTTC
TRBJ1-1 | . | TRBD1 | TRBV27 | CASSSRDRRNTEAFF | TGTGCCAGCAGTTCAAGGGACAGGAGGAACACTGAAGCTTTCTTT
TRBJ1-2 | . | . | TRBV7-9 | CASSLGVGSGYGYTF | TGTGCCAGCAGCTTAGGAGTCGGGAGCGGTTATGGCTACACCTTC
TRBJ1-3 | . | . | TRBV6-1 | CASSSGTPGGAGNTIYF | TGTGCCAGCAGTAGTGGGACTCCTGGAGGTGCTGGAAACACCATATATTTT
TRBJ2-7 | . | TRBD2 | TRBV28 | CASTLRGTSLCEQYF | TGTGCCAGCACCCTGAGAGGGACTAGCTTATGCGAGCAGTACTTC
TRBJ1-2 | . | . | TRBV12-3/TRBV12-4 | CASSFSGAGGYTF | TGTGCCAGCAGTTTTTCAGGGGCTGGTGGCTACACCTTC
TRBJ2-5 | . | TRBD2 | TRBV3-1 | CASSRDFAREKETQYF | TGTGCCAGCAGCCGAGATTTCGCGCGGGAGAAAGAGACCCAGTACTTC
TRBJ1-4 | . | . | TRBV7-8 | CASSYAGIFNEKLVF | TGTGCCAGCAGCTACGCAGGGATCTTCAATGAAAAACTGGTTTTT
TRBJ2-5 | . | . | TRBV27 | CASSFLVTDEQYF | TGTGCCAGCAGTTTCCTAGTAACTGATGAGCAGTACTTC
TRBJ1-5 | . | . | TRBV7-2 | CASSWAGSQPQHF | TGTGCCAGCAGCTGGGCAGGGAGTCAGCCCCAGCATTTT